A single sample is the source of the 26 T cell receptor beta chains below, sequenced in a study of control samples from healthy donors and cancer patients. TCRdb keeps only in-frame clones here, not all; method: immunoSEQ multiplex PCR. The data contain roughly 86,000 clones, more than 80% of them singletons. Sequencing was done on a sample of blood. The origin of the receptors is a woman aged 30 to 39 in good health.

The chain joins TRBV10-2 to TRBJ2-5; 7 bases agree with TRBD1. Germline CDR1 reads WSHSY; CDR2 reads SAAADI. With 8 bases clipped from V and 5 bases from J, the junction kept 11 bases outside the gene matches. This CDR3 contains 14 residues. CDR3 coding DNA: TGCGCCAGCCAGGGACAGCAGGGAACCGAGACCCAGTACTTC. It codes for CASQGQQGTETQYF.

This clone showed up just a few times. V usage is TRBV28 and J usage is TRBJ1-4; weak D call: TRBD1 (5 bases). The germline V gene encodes CDR1 MDHEN and CDR2 SYDVKM. Trimming shortened V by 6 bases and J by 6 bases, and 11 bases separated the two germline ends. This CDR3 has 13 residues. CDR3 nucleotides: TGTGCCAGCAGGGGGGGTTCCCATGAAAAACTGTTTTTT. Translation: CASRGGSHEKLFF.

V usage is TRBV4-1 and J usage is TRBJ1-1; TRBD1 aligns across 9 bases. The V and J ends lost 1 base and 1 base, in that order; junction bases with no gene match: 4. CDR3 length: 16 amino acids. Germline loops: CDR1 MGHRA, CDR2 YSYEKL. The CDR3 bases are TGCGCCAGCAGCCAAGGGTGGGACAGGGAGAACACTGAAGCTTTCTTT. Its translation: CASSQGWDRENTEAFF.

The rearrangement joins TRBV4-2 to TRBJ1-6; D is undetermined. V was pared by 0 bases and J by 7 bases, with 10 bases between. CDR1 is LGHNA, CDR2 YNFKEQ, per germline. The CDR3 runs 15 residues. In DNA, the CDR3 is TGTGCCAGCAGCCAAGACGCACAGCCGAATTCACCCCTCCACTTT. Protein sequence: CASSQDAQPNSPLHF.

This clone was seen once. The junction and the germline gene differ at one end; a read error may be behind it. The rearrangement uses TRBV7-7 and TRBJ2-3; 11 bases are shared with TRBD2. Looked up from germline, CDR1 is SSHAT and CDR2 is FNYEAQ (reference sequence). The CDR3 length is 18 residues. The CDR3 protein is CASSLYGPGLAETDTQYF. For the CDR3, the DNA is TGTGCTAGCAGCTTATACGGCCCGGGACTAGCGGAGACAGATACGCAGTATTTT.

This chain connects TRBV7-9 to TRBJ2-1; 9 bases align to TRBD1. The germline CDR1 and CDR2 sequences are SEHNR and FQNEAQ (reference sequence). The V segment lost 7 bases and the J segment 8 bases; nucleotides outside the gene matches: 12. The CDR3 runs 15 residues. CDR3 DNA: TGTGCCAGCATCAGGAGAGACAGGGGGAAATATGAGCAGTTCTTC. It translates to CASIRRDRGKYEQFF.

The rearrangement uses TRBV18 and TRBJ2-2, with D uncertain. Germline CDR1 is KGHSH and CDR2 is LQKENI. There are 15 residues in the CDR3. V shed 2 bases and J shed 0 bases, with 7 bases lying between them. This CDR3 is CASSPSRSNTGELFF. CDR3 coding DNA: TGTGCCAGCTCACCATCCAGATCGAACACCGGGGAGCTGTTTTTT.

The chain recombines TRBV9 with TRBJ1-5, with D unclear. Germline values: CDR1 SGDLS, CDR2 YYNGEE. This CDR3 is 13 amino acids long. V was trimmed by 4 bases and J by 0 bases, leaving 5 bases between them. In DNA, the CDR3 is TGTGCCAGCAGCAGGGTTAGCAATCAGCCCCAGCATTTT. It is translated as CASSRVSNQPQHF.

The chain joins TRBV18 to TRBJ1-1; no definite D call. The germline V and J ends were trimmed by 3 bases and 2 bases, with 7 bases remaining between them. This CDR3 has 13 amino acids. Looked up from germline, CDR1 is KGHSH and CDR2 is LQKENI. CDR3 in DNA: TGTGCCAGCTCACCGGTCGGTAACACTGAAGCTTTCTTT. Protein sequence: CASSPVGNTEAFF.

The chain is built from TRBV10-3 and TRBJ1-4, with D possibly matching TRBD1 (5 bases). Trimming removed 6 bases from V and 0 bases from J, with 8 bases in between. This CDR3 region has 14 residues. Germline V gene sequence: CDR1 ENHRY, CDR2 SYGVKD. The CDR3 nucleotides are TGTGCCATCAGGGACACTCCAACTAATGAAAAACTGTTTTTT. Protein sequence: CAIRDTPTNEKLFF.

The V gene is TRBV4-1, the J gene TRBJ2-7, with TRBD2 matching 9 bases. The germline V gene encodes CDR1 MGHRA and CDR2 YSYEKL. The ends lost 4 bases at V and 0 bases at J; junction bases unmatched: 7. This CDR3 has 16 amino acids. This CDR3 reads CASSPIAGAHSYEQYF. The CDR3 DNA sequence: TGCGCCAGCAGCCCCATAGCGGGGGCCCACTCCTACGAGCAGTACTTC.

This sequence joins TRBV29-1 and TRBJ1-4; no firm D call. V lost 2 bases to trimming and J lost 3 bases, with 13 bases between them. This CDR3 is built from 15 residues. Germline lookup yields CDR1 SQVTM and CDR2 ANQGSEA. CDR3 nucleotides: TGCAGCGTTGAAAAGGCGGGAGAATCTAATGAAAAACTGTTTTTT. It encodes CSVEKAGESNEKLFF.

The chain is built from TRBV27 and TRBJ2-4; perhaps TRBD2 as D (5 bases). Germline V gene lookup returns CDR1 MNHEY and CDR2 SMNVEV (reference sequence). Trimming left V 2 bases short and J 9 bases short, with 17 bases between. This CDR3 spans 15 amino acids. CDR3 in DNA: TGTGCCAGCAGTTTAGAGGGTGAGGTAAAGGCCATTCAGTACTTC. Amino acids: CASSLEGEVKAIQYF.

The V gene is TRBV29-1, the J gene TRBJ2-5, with TRBD1 matching over 8 bases. Trimming took 7 bases from V and 5 from J; bases not matched to a gene: 9. CDR3 length: 13 amino acids. Germline V gene sequence: CDR1 SQVTM, CDR2 ANQGSEA. CDR3 amino acids: CSATGQGSETQYF. The CDR3 region has the DNA TGCAGCGCCACCGGACAGGGTTCGGAGACCCAGTACTTC.

The rearrangement links TRBV27 to TRBJ2-3, with 13 nucleotides matching TRBD2. CDR1 and CDR2 from the germline V gene are MNHEY and SMNVEV (reference sequence). Trimming took 4 bases from V and 3 from J; bases not matched to a gene: 7. This CDR3 is built from 17 residues. The DNA for the CDR3 is TGTGCCAGCAGTTCTACACCGGGACTAGCGGGGACAGATACGCAGTATTTT. The encoded protein is CASSSTPGLAGTDTQYF.

The V gene is TRBV4-1, the J gene TRBJ2-7; the D call may be TRBD1 or TRBD2 (5 bases each). The CDR3 has 15 amino acids. V was cut by 1 base and J by 5 bases, with 15 bases left in between. The germline V gene has CDR1 MGHRA and CDR2 YSYEKL. The CDR3 DNA follows: TGCGCCAGCAGCCAAGGGGACGGCCCGAGGCACGAGCAGTACTTC. It yields the protein CASSQGDGPRHEQYF.

V gene TRBV7-3 combines with J gene TRBJ2-2; D ambiguous. CDR1 and CDR2 from the germline V gene are SGHTA and FQGTGA. This CDR3 is built from 14 residues. Trimming cost V 4 bases and J 5 bases, with 11 bases left between them. The CDR3 loop is CASSSDGVTGELFF. CDR3 nucleotide sequence: TGTGCCAGCAGCTCGGACGGAGTGACCGGGGAGCTGTTTTTT. Together with reference TRBV7-3 and TRBJ2-2, the CDR3 gives the full variable domain: GAGVSQTPSNKVTEKGKYVELRCDPISGHTALYWYRQSLGQGPEFLIYFQGTGAADDSGLPNDRFFAVRPEGSVSTLKIQRTERGDSAVYLCASSSDGVTGELFFGEGSRLTVL.

The chain joins TRBV21-1 to TRBJ2-1; no check of the table's D call, TRBD2, against the DNA was made. TRBV21-1 is a pseudogene. The CDR3 is 17 amino acids. For the CDR3, the DNA is TGTGCCAGCAGCAAAGGGGACGGCGGGAGGAGGTACAATGAGCAGTTCTTC. It specifies CASSKGDGGRRYNEQFF.

The DNA of the CDR3 is TGTGCCAGCAGCTCAAAGAGACTTACATCTAGCTCCTATAATTCACCCCTCCACTTT. Amino acids: CASSSKRLTSSSYNSPLHF. The chain links TRBV5-4 to TRBJ1-6; no firm D call. Germline V gene sequence: CDR1 SGHNT, CDR2 YYREEE (reference sequence). This CDR3 is 19 amino acids long. V lost 3 bases and J 0 bases, leaving 19 bases between the germline ends.

The V gene is TRBV11-2, the J gene TRBJ1-2, with 8 bases fitting TRBD1. Germline V gene data show CDR1 as SGHAT and CDR2 as FQNNGV. CDR3 length equals 13 residues. V lost 5 bases, J lost 4 bases, and 3 bases stayed unmatched. The CDR3 DNA sequence: TGTGCCAGCAGCGCCGGACAGGGCTATGGCTACACCTTC. This sequence encodes CASSAGQGYGYTF.

The chain's CDR3 is CASSPTGGLNNSPLHF. The CDR3 region has the DNA TGTGCCAGCAGCCCGACAGGGGGCCTGAATAATTCACCCCTCCACTTT. The chain couples TRBV9 to TRBJ1-6; the match to TRBD1 covers 10 bases. The CDR3 is 16 residues long. CDR1 and CDR2 from the germline V gene are SGDLS and YYNGEE. After removal of 4 bases from V and 5 bases from J, the junction contained 6 bases not matched to a gene.

This clone was seen once. This chain links TRBV12-5 with TRBJ2-3; D tentatively reads TRBD1 or TRBD2 (5 bases each). The germline V gene encodes CDR1 LGHNT and CDR2 FRNRAP. V was pared by 4 bases and J by 7 bases, with 12 bases between. This CDR3 has 13 residues. The CDR3: CASGSRGPNTQYF. CDR3 nucleotides: TGTGCTAGTGGTTCACGGGGACCAAATACGCAGTATTTT.

Regarding this clone: The junction departs from the called germline gene at one end, perhaps through a read error. This rearrangement joins TRBV7-7 to TRBJ2-1; the D gene is possibly TRBD2 (6 bases). This CDR3 is built from 13 residues. Germline CDR1 reads SSHAT; CDR2 reads FNYEAQ (reference sequence). CDR3 bases: TGTGCTAGCAGCCTGGACTACTACAATGAGCAGTTCTTC. Protein sequence: CASSLDYYNEQFF.

The gene calls are TRBV7-9 and TRBJ1-1; the D gene is possibly TRBD1 (5 bases). The CDR3 runs to 14 residues. Trimming pared 5 bases from V and 6 bases from J, leaving 16 bases between. Germline V lookup: CDR1 SEHNR, CDR2 FQNEAQ (reference sequence). CDR3 in DNA: TGTGCCAGCAGCACCGTTCAGGGTCCCCCTGAAGCTTTCTTT. This codes for CASSTVQGPPEAFF.

This chain links TRBV18 with TRBJ2-7; D is undetermined. With 6 bases removed from V and 0 bases from J, the gap between germline ends came to 9 bases. Germline V lookup: CDR1 KGHSH, CDR2 LQKENI. The CDR3 is 13 residues long. CDR3 DNA: TGTGCCAGCTCCATGGGTCTCTCCTACGAGCAGTACTTC. It translates to CASSMGLSYEQYF.

V and J are TRBV5-6 and TRBJ1-5; no clear D gene. CDR1 and CDR2 (germline): SGHDT, YYEEEE. The CDR3 covers 15 residues. Trimming took off 0 bases at V and 0 bases at J, with 7 bases between the two ends. The CDR3 nucleotides are TGTGCCAGCAGCTTGGGAAGCGATAGCAATCAGCCCCAGCATTTT. Its translation is CASSLGSDSNQPQHF. Using reference TRBV5-6 and TRBJ1-5 for the parts outside the CDR3, the full variable domain is DAGVTQSPTHLIKTRGQQVTLRCSPKSGHDTVSWYQQALGQGPQFIFQYYEEEERQRGNFPDRFSGHQFPNYSSELNVNALLLGDSALYLCASSLGSDSNQPQHFGDGTRLSIL.